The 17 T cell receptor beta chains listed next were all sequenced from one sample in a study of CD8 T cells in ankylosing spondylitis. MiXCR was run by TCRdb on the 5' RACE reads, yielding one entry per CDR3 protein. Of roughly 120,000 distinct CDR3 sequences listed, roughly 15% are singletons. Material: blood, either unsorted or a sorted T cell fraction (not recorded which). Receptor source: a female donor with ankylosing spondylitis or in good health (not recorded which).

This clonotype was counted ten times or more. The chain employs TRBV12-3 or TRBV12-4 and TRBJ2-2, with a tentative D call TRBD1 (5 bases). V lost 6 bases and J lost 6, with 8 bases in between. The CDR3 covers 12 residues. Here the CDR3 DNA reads TGTGCCAGCAGACAGGCTTCCGGGGAGCTGTTTTTT. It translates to CASRQASGELFF.

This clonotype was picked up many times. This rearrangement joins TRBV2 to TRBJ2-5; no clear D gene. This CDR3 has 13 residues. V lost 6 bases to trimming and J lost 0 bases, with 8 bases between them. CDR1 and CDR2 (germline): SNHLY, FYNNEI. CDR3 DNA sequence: TGTGCCAGCAGGGCAGAGTACCAAGAGACCCAGTACTTC. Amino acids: CASRAEYQETQYF. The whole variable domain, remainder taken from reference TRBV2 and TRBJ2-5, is EPEVTQTPSHQVTQMGQEVILRCVPISNHLYFYWYRQILGQKVEFLVSFYNNEISEKSEIFDDQFSVERPDGSNFTLKIRSTKLEDSAMYFCASRAEYQETQYFGPGTRLLVL.

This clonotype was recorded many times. The CDR3 region is CSVETTRQYF. For the CDR3, the DNA is TGCAGCGTTGAAACTACGAGACAGTACTTC. The rearrangement links TRBV29-1 to TRBJ2-7; D is ambiguous. Per the germline V gene, CDR1 is SQVTM and CDR2 is ANQGSEA. Trimming cost V 2 bases and J 10 bases, with 9 bases left between them. This CDR3 comprises 10 residues.

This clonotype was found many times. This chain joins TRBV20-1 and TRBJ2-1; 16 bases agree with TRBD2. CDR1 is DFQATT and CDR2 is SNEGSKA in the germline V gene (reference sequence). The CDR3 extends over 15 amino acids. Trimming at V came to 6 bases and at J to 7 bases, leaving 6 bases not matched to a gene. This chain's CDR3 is CSAQGLAGGPNEQFF. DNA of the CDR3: TGCAGTGCGCAGGGACTAGCGGGGGGGCCGAATGAGCAGTTCTTC.

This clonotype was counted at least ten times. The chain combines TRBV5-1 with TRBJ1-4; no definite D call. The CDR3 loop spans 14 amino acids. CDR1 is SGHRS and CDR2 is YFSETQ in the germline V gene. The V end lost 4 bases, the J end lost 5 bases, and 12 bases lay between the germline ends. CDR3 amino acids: CASSPSPLNEKLFF. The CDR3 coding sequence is TGCGCCAGCAGCCCGAGCCCCTTGAATGAAAAACTGTTTTTT. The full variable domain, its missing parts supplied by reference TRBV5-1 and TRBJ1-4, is KAGVTQTPRYLIKTRGQQVTLSCSPISGHRSVSWYQQTPGQGLQFLFEYFSETQRNKGNFPGRFSGRQFSNSRSEMNVSTLELGDSALYLCASSPSPLNEKLFFGSGTQLSVL.

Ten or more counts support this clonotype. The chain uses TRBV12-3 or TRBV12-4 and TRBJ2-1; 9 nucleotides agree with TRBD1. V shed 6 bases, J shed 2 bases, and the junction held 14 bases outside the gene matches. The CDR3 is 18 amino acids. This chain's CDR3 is CASSNPAPGQGTYNEQFF. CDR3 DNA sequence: TGTGCCAGCAGCAACCCAGCCCCGGGACAGGGTACCTACAATGAGCAGTTCTTC.

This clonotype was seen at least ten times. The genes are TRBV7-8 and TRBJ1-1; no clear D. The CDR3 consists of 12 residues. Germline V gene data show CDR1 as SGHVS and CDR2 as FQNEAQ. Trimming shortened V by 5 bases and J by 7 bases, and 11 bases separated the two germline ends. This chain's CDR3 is CASSQREGEAFF. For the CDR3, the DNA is TGTGCCAGCAGCCAAAGAGAGGGTGAAGCTTTCTTT.

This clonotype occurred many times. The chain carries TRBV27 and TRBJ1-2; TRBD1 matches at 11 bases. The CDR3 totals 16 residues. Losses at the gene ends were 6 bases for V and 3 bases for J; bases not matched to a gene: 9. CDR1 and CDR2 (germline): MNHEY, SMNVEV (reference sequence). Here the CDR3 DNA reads TGTGCCAGCAGCGTTCGGGACAGGGGGATTTACTATGGCTACACCTTC. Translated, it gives CASSVRDRGIYYGYTF.

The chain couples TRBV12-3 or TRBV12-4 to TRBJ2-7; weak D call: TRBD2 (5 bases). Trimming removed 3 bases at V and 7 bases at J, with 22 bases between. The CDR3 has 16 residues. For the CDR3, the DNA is TGTGCCAGCAGTTTGTTCGGCCGGGGAAGTCACGCGGAGCAGTACTTC. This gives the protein CASSLFGRGSHAEQYF.

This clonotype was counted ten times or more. CDR3 sequence (DNA): TGCAGTGCTAGAGATCTCAGGACTAGCGGGATCGAGCAGTACTTC. It encodes CSARDLRTSGIEQYF. The rearrangement joins TRBV20-1 to TRBJ2-7; TRBD2 matches 12 bases. The CDR3 is 15 amino acids. CDR1 DFQATT and CDR2 SNEGSKA come from the germline V gene (reference sequence). After removal of 0 bases from V and 6 bases from J, the junction contained 6 bases not matched to a gene.

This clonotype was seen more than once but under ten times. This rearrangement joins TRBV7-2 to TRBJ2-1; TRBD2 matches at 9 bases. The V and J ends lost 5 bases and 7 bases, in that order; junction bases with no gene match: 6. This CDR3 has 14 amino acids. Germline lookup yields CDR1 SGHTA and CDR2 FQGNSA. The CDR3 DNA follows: TGTGCCAGCAGCACAGCGGGGGGACGTAATGAGCAGTTCTTC. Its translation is CASSTAGGRNEQFF.

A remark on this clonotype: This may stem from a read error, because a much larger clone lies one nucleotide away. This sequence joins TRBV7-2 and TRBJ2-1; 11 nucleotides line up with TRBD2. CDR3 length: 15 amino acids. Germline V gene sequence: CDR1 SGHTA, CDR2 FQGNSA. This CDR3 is CVSSLDGLAGNEQFF. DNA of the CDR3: TGTGTCAGCAGCCTCGACGGACTAGCGGGTAATGAGCAGTTCTTC. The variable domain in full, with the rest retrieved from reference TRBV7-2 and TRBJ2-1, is GAGVSQSPSNKVTEKGKDVELRCDPISGHTALYWYRQSLGQGLEFLIYFQGNSAPDKSGLPSDRFSAERTGGSVSTLTIQRTQQEDSAVYLCVSSLDGLAGNEQFFGPGTRLTVL.

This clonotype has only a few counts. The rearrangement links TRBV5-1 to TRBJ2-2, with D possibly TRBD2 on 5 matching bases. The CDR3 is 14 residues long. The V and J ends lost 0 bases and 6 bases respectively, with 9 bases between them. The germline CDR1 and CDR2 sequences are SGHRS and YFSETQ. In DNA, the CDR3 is TGCGCCAGCAGCTTGGCCAGGACTCCCGGGGAGCTGTTTTTT. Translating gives CASSLARTPGELFF.

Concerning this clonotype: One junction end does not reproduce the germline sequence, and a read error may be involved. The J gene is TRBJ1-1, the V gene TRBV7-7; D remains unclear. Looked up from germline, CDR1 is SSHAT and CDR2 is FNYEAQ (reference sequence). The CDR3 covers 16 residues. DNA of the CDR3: TGTGCTAGCAGCTTAGAGCACACGAGAGTAAGGACTGAAGCTTTCTTT. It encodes CASSLEHTRVRTEAFF.

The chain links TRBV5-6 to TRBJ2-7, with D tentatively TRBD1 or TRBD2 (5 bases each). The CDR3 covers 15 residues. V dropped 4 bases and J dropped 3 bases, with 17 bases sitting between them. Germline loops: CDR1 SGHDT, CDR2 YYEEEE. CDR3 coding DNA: TGTGCCAGCAGCCTCTCCCCTGGGGGAGTCTACGAGCAGTACTTC. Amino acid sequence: CASSLSPGGVYEQYF.

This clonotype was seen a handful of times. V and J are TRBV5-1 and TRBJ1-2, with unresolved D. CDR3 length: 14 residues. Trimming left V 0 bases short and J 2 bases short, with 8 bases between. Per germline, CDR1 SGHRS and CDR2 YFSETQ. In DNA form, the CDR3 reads TGCGCCAGCAGCTTGGAGGCCCTAAACTATGGCTACACCTTC. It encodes CASSLEALNYGYTF.

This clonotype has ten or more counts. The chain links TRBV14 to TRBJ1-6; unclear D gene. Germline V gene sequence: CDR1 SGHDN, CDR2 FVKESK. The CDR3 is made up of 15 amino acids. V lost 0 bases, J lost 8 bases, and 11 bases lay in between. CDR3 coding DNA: TGTGCCAGCAGCCAAGATGTGGGCTCCCATTCACCCCTCCACTTT. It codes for CASSQDVGSHSPLHF.